The present T cell receptor (beta chain) was sequenced within a study of Ad26.COV2.S vaccination and SARS-CoV-2 variants. Study findings and constraints: Possibly, TCR breadth and depth analyses underestimated total T cell responses. For non-spike TCRs, breadth in vaccine recipients resembled that in placebo recipients.

Some clones are missing from TCRdb's copy, which holds only in-frame ones; the method was immunoSEQ multiplex PCR. The sample holds approximately 340,000 clones, about 92% seen once. This clone was recorded only once. What it binds is not known. The TCR sequence derives from a human donor who had recovered from COVID-19. The source was peripheral blood, collected after recovery from COVID-19.

The CDR3 is CASSRSGGTGYTF. The CDR3 coding sequence is TGTGCCAGCAGCCGATCGGGGGGGACCGGCTACACCTTC. This rearrangement joins TRBV7-9 to TRBJ1-2; a weak D match, TRBD1 (5 bases). Looked up from germline, CDR1 is SEHNR and CDR2 is FQNEAQ (reference sequence). Between the trimmed V and J ends, which lost 5 bases and 8 bases, there was a span of 15 bases. There are 13 residues in the CDR3.